This T cell receptor (beta chain) derives from a study of T cells in Graves' hyperthyroidism and ophthalmopathy. Germline lookup yields CDR1 SQVTM and CDR2 ANQGSEA. The V end lost 4 bases, the J end lost 7 bases, and 19 bases lay between the germline ends. The CDR3 covers 14 residues. There were TCR beta CDR3 regions amplified from RNA transcripts. The HTBI primer set served for first-round RT-PCR of the TCR CDR3. TCRdb itself ran the multiplex PCR reads through MiXCR, one entry per CDR3 protein. The repertoire holds some 530,000 distinct CDR3 sequences, with about 20% as singletons. This clonotype showed up many times.

The material sequenced was blood. The rearrangement links TRBV29-1 to TRBJ1-2, with D unresolved. This sequence originates from a woman aged 70-85 years with Graves' ophthalmopathy. The CDR3 coding sequence is TGCAGCGTTGCCTCCGCTTCTGGTACGAGTGGCTACACCTTC. It codes for CSVASASGTSGYTF.